Listed below are T cell receptor beta chains from one sample, sequenced in a study of blood T cell repertoires in COVID-19. Assay: immunoSEQ multiplex PCR; the TCRdb copy retains only in-frame clones and omits some. This table holds approximately 110,000 clones, over 70% found once. Sequencing was done on a sample of peripheral blood. These receptor sequences come from a man in his fifties or sixties with acute or convalescent COVID-19. Both conserved end residues are part of each CDR3. A D gene is named only where the DNA matches it firmly. For some rows the clone size is stated as once, few or many, or as a class when expanded; others skip it.

D	size	V	J	CDR3	DNA
NA	NA	TRBV14	TRBJ1-6	CASTAQTGRSPLHF	TGTGCCAGCACCGCACAAACAGGACGCTCACCCCTCCACTTT
TRBD1	NA	TRBV24-1	TRBJ1-2	CATSDSPGQGNYGYTF	TGTGCCACCAGTGATTCTCCGGGACAGGGAAACTATGGCTACACCTTC
TRBD1	few	TRBV3-1/TRBV3-2	TRBJ1-6	CASGPTGANSPLHF	TGTGCCAGCGGGCCCACAGGGGCTAATTCACCCCTCCACTTT
NA	few	TRBV5-6	TRBJ1-2	CASSSRGQGSYGYTF	TGTGCCAGCAGCTCCCGGGGTCAGGGGAGCTATGGCTACACCTTC
TRBD1	NA	TRBV3-1/TRBV3-2	TRBJ1-1	CASSSTGGIRTEAFF	TGTGCCAGCAGCTCGACAGGGGGCATTCGCACTGAAGCTTTCTTT
NA	NA	TRBV6-2/TRBV6-3	TRBJ2-1	CASSSDDYNEQFF	TGTGCCAGCAGCTCAGATGATTACAATGAGCAGTTCTTC
NA	NA	TRBV5-1	TRBJ1-6	CASRLDRSGVNSPLHF	TGCGCCAGCAGGTTAGACAGGTCCGGGGTCAATTCACCCCTCCACTTT
NA	NA	TRBV6-1	TRBJ1-2	CASSEAGGGGYTF	TGTGCCAGCAGTGAAGCGGGCGGGGGCGGCTACACCTTC
NA	NA	TRBV10-2	TRBJ2-7	CASSETGPTYEQYF	TGCGCCAGCAGTGAGACAGGCCCAACCTACGAGCAGTACTTC
NA	NA	TRBV10-3	TRBJ1-3	CAIGSSGNTIYF	TGTGCCATCGGGAGCTCTGGAAACACCATATATTTT
TRBD1	once	TRBV5-1	TRBJ1-2	CASSLGTGLYGYTF	TGCGCCAGCAGCTTGGGGACAGGACTATATGGCTACACCTTC
TRBD2	few	TRBV5-1	TRBJ2-7	CASSNPSGGAYEQYF	TGCGCCAGCAGCAACCCTAGCGGGGGGGCGTACGAGCAGTACTTC
NA	NA	TRBV5-1	TRBJ1-1	CASSLQGRGTEAFF	TGCGCCAGCAGCTTGCAGGGAAGGGGCACTGAAGCTTTCTTT
NA	once	TRBV10-3	TRBJ1-1	CAIATAGNTEAFF	TGTGCCATCGCGACGGCGGGGAACACTGAAGCTTTCTTT
NA	NA	TRBV6-4	TRBJ1-2	CASRLKGESNYGYTF	TGTGCCAGCAGGCTGAAGGGGGAATCTAACTATGGCTACACCTTC
NA	NA	TRBV9	TRBJ1-2	CASSERGFGYTF	TGTGCCAGCAGCGAGAGGGGGTTTGGCTACACCTTC
TRBD1	NA	TRBV11-2	TRBJ1-6	CASSSGQNSPLHF	TGTGCCAGCAGCTCGGGACAGAATTCACCCCTCCACTTT
TRBD1	NA	TRBV6-4	TRBJ1-2	CASSPETGHGYTF	TGTGCCAGCAGCCCCGAGACAGGGCACGGCTACACCTTC
TRBD1	NA	TRBV2	TRBJ1-4	CASSAHRGPNEKLFF	TGTGCCAGCAGTGCCCACAGGGGGCCTAATGAAAAACTGTTTTTT
NA	NA	TRBV11-2	TRBJ2-3	CASSLTPQRIDTQYF	TGTGCCAGCAGCCTCACACCTCAGAGGATAGATACGCAGTATTTT
TRBD1	NA	TRBV5-6	TRBJ1-6	CASSRRQGANSPLHF	TGTGCCAGCAGCCGTCGACAGGGGGCAAATTCACCCCTCCACTTT
NA	NA	TRBV12-3/TRBV12-4	TRBJ1-6	CASSHGSPLHF	TGTGCCAGCAGTCATGGCTCACCCCTCCACTTT
NA	NA	TRBV7-6	TRBJ1-3	CASSLAIGAQGNTIYF	TGTGCCAGCAGCTTAGCGATTGGGGCGCAAGGAAACACCATATATTTT
TRBD2	few	TRBV7-6	TRBJ2-3	CASSLTGLARDTQYF	TGTGCCAGCAGCCTTACGGGACTAGCGCGAGATACGCAGTATTTT
NA	NA	TRBV6-1	TRBJ1-2	CASSETANYGYTF	TGTGCCAGCAGTGAGACAGCTAACTATGGCTACACCTTC
NA	few	TRBV19	TRBJ1-1	CASSIRQGNTEAFF	TGTGCCAGTAGTATTCGGCAGGGGAACACTGAAGCTTTCTTT
TRBD1	NA	TRBV27	TRBJ1-1	CASSHTGDTEAFF	TGTGCCAGCAGTCACACAGGGGACACTGAAGCTTTCTTT
NA	NA	TRBV30	TRBJ1-2	CAWSSRHGGYTF	TGTGCCTGGAGTTCCAGACACGGAGGCTACACCTTC
TRBD1	NA	TRBV24-1	TRBJ2-3	CATSDDRGTDTQYF	TGTGCCACCAGTGATGACAGGGGCACAGATACGCAGTATTTT
TRBD1	NA	TRBV15	TRBJ1-5	CATSRLMQGGQPQHF	TGTGCCACCAGCAGACTGATGCAGGGGGGACAGCCCCAGCATTTT
NA	once	TRBV9	TRBJ1-3	CASSGAVEGNSGNTIYF	TGTGCCAGCAGCGGGGCCGTGGAGGGAAATTCTGGAAACACCATATATTTT
NA	NA	TRBV15	TRBJ1-1	CATSRDREARNAEAFF	TGTGCCACCAGCAGAGATCGGGAGGCCAGAAACGCTGAAGCTTTCTTT
TRBD2	NA	TRBV7-6	TRBJ2-2	CASSLAGEGTGELFF	TGTGCCAGCAGCTTAGCAGGGGAGGGCACCGGGGAGCTGTTTTTT
TRBD1	NA	TRBV2	TRBJ1-5	CASSGKGAGGNQPQHF	TGTGCCAGCAGTGGAAAGGGGGCCGGGGGCAATCAGCCCCAGCATTTT
NA	NA	TRBV2	TRBJ2-2	CASTRDRPTGELFF	TGTGCCAGCACGCGGGACAGACCCACCGGGGAGCTGTTTTTT
TRBD2	NA	TRBV5-4	TRBJ2-7	CASSFSAGGQYEQYF	TGTGCCAGCAGCTTTTCCGCGGGGGGGCAATACGAGCAGTACTTC
NA	NA	TRBV2	TRBJ1-6	CASSNQVGNSPLHF	TGTGCCAGCAGTAATCAGGTGGGCAATTCACCCCTCCACTTT
TRBD2	NA	TRBV24-1	TRBJ2-3	CATSDPSGRGGSDTQYF	TGTGCCACCAGTGACCCTTCAGGGCGGGGGGGTTCAGATACGCAGTATTTT
NA	NA	TRBV28	TRBJ1-2	CASRVGQFYGYTF	TGTGCCAGCAGAGTTGGGCAGTTCTATGGCTACACCTTC
TRBD1	once	TRBV29-1	TRBJ2-5	CSVRLDRAQETQYF	TGCAGCGTGCGATTGGACAGGGCCCAAGAGACCCAGTACTTC
TRBD1	once	TRBV5-1	TRBJ1-5	CASSLCRGDSLFLNQPQHF	TGCGCCAGCAGCTTGTGCCGCGGGGACAGCCTTTTTTTGAATCAGCCCCAGCATTTT
TRBD1	NA	TRBV24-1	TRBJ2-5	CATSEGQGFIETQYF	TGTGCCACCAGTGAGGGACAGGGGTTTATCGAGACCCAGTACTTC
NA	NA	TRBV5-1	TRBJ1-1	CASSPGGLTNTEAFF	TGCGCCAGCAGCCCCGGAGGACTTACGAACACTGAAGCTTTCTTT
NA	many	TRBV7-8	TRBJ1-6	CASSLLSAAVYNSPLHF	TGTGCCAGCAGCTTACTTTCAGCGGCCGTATATAATTCACCCCTCCACTTT
TRBD1	NA	TRBV19	TRBJ2-2	CASSEKTGRNTGELFF	TGTGCCAGTAGTGAGAAGACAGGGCGGAACACCGGGGAGCTGTTTTTT